The 7 T cell receptor beta chains presented below share a single source sample, sequenced in a study of OX40 agonist ivuxolimab in advanced cancers. The method was immunoSEQ multiplex PCR; TCRdb's version includes in-frame clones alone and lacks a portion of them. The sample yields roughly 150,000 clones, 94% seen once. Here the sequenced sample was CD4+ or CD8+ T cells sorted from blood, taken in a trial of the OX40 agonist ivuxolimab. These receptors originate from an adult with an advanced solid tumor such as melanoma, head and neck, liver or kidney cancer.

The chain employs TRBV10-3 and TRBJ1-1; 9 bases fit TRBD1. The CDR3 is made up of 16 amino acids. J lost 0 bases, V lost 6 bases, and 8 bases had no gene match. Germline-derived CDR1 and CDR2 are ENHRY and SYGVKD. CDR3 coding DNA: TGTGCCATCAGGTCCGGGACAGGGAGGATGAACACTGAAGCTTTCTTT. Amino acids: CAIRSGTGRMNTEAFF.

The rearrangement links TRBV10-3 to TRBJ2-7, with 8 bases fitting TRBD1. The CDR3 runs to 13 residues. V lost 7 bases to trimming and J lost 7 bases; unmatched junction nucleotides: 9. Germline CDR1 and CDR2: ENHRY and SYGVKD. This CDR3 reads CAINGQGTGEQYF. The CDR3 DNA reads TGTGCCATCAATGGACAGGGAACGGGAGAGCAGTACTTC.

This chain connects TRBV19 to TRBJ1-1; D gene ambiguous. Deletions cut 4 bases from V and 0 bases from J, with 9 bases between. Germline CDR1 reads LNHDA; CDR2 reads SQIVND (reference sequence). This CDR3 is 14 amino acids long. The CDR3 here is CASSKWQLNTEAFF. CDR3 coding DNA: TGTGCCAGTAGTAAGTGGCAGTTGAACACTGAAGCTTTCTTT.

This clone appeared a single time. V and J are TRBV28 and TRBJ2-7; 8 nucleotides agree with TRBD1. Germline V gene data show CDR1 as MDHEN and CDR2 as SYDVKM. V was pared by 8 bases and J by 2 bases, with 11 bases of the junction left unmatched. The CDR3 totals 15 residues. The CDR3 sequence is CASLTSPGQAYEQYF. The CDR3 coding sequence is TGTGCCAGCCTTACATCCCCGGGACAGGCCTACGAGCAGTACTTC.

The rearrangement links TRBV18 to TRBJ2-5; D unresolved. The V gene lost 3 bases and the J gene lost 4 bases, with 9 bases spanning the gap. The CDR3 contains 13 residues. Germline lookup yields CDR1 KGHSH and CDR2 LQKENI. The CDR3 DNA is TGTGCCAGCTCACCTATGGAGCTAGAGACCCAGTACTTC. It codes for CASSPMELETQYF.

To note about this clone: At the DNA level, this CDR3 is encoded by other sequences in the same sample as well. The rearrangement links TRBV6-5 to TRBJ1-2, with D possibly TRBD1 on 5 matching bases. There are 14 residues in the CDR3. Germline V gene lookup returns CDR1 MNHEY and CDR2 SVGAGI. V lost 4 bases to trimming and J lost 4 bases, with 13 bases between them. The CDR3 sequence: CASSSGQGSYGYTF. CDR3 bases: TGTGCCAGCAGTTCGGGGCAGGGTTCCTATGGCTACACCTTC.

The rearrangement links TRBV28 to TRBJ2-7; the D is unclear. V dropped 8 bases and J dropped 1 base, with 6 bases sitting between them. The CDR3 is made up of 11 amino acids. Germline CDR1 and CDR2: MDHEN and SYDVKM. CDR3 protein: CASYSSYEQYF. CDR3 in DNA: TGTGCCAGCTATTCTTCCTACGAGCAGTACTTC.